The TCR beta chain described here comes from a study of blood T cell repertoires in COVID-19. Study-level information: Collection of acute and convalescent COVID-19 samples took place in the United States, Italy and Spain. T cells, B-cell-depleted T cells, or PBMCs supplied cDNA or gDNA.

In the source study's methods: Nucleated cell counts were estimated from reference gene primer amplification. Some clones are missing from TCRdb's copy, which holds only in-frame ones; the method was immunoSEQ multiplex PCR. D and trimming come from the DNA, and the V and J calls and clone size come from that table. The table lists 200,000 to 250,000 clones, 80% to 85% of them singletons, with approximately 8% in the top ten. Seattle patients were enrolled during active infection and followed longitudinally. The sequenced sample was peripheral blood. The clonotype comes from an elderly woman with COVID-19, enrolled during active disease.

CDR3 residues: CASSLSGVQNSPLHF. The CDR3 region has the DNA TGCGCCAGCAGCTTGTCAGGGGTACAGAATTCACCCCTCCACTTT. This chain links TRBV5-1 with TRBJ1-6, with D possibly being TRBD1 (6 bases). Per germline, CDR1 SGHRS and CDR2 YFSETQ. V gave up 1 base and J gave up 7 bases, with 12 bases separating them. The CDR3 is made up of 15 amino acids.